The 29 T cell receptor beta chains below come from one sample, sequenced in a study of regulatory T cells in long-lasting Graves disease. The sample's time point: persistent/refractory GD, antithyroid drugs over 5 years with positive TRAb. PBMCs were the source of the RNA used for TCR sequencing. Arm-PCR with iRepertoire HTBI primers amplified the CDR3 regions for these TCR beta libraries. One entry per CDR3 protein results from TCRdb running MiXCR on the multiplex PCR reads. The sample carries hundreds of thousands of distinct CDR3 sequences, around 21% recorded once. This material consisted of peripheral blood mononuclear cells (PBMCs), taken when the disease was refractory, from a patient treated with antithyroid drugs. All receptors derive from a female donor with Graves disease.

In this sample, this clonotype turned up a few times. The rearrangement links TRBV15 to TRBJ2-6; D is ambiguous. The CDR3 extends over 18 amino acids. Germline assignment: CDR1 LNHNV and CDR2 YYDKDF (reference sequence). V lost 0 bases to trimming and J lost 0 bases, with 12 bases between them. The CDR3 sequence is CATSRDPVTYSGANVLTF. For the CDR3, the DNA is TGTGCCACCAGCAGAGATCCAGTTACTTACTCTGGGGCCAACGTCCTGACTTTC. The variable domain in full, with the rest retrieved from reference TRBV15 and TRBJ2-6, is DAMVIQNPRYQVTQFGKPVTLSCSQTLNHNVMYWYQQKSSQAPKLLFHYYDKDFNNEADTPDNFQSRRPNTSFCFLDIRSPGLGDTAMYLCATSRDPVTYSGANVLTFGAGSRLTVL.

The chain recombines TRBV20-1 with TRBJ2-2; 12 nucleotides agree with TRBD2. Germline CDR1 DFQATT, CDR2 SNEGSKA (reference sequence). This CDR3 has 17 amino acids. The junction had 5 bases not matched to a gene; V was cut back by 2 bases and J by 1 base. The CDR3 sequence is CSARLWGLAGNTGELFF. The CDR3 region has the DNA TGCAGTGCTAGATTATGGGGACTAGCGGGGAACACCGGGGAGCTGTTTTTT.

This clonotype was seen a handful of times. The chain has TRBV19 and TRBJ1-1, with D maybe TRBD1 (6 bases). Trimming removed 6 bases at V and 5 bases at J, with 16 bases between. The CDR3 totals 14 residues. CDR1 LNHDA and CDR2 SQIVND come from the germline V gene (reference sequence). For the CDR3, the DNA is TGTGCCAGTAGGGTCAACGGGGGCCTTACTGAAGCTTTCTTT. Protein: CASRVNGGLTEAFF.

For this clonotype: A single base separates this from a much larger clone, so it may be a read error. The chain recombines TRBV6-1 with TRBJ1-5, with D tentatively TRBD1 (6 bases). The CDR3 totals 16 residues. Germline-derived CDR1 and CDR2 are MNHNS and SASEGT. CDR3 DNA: TGTGCCAGCAGTCTGATTCTGGACAGACCCAATCAGCCCCGGCATTTT. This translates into CASSLILDRPNQPRHF.

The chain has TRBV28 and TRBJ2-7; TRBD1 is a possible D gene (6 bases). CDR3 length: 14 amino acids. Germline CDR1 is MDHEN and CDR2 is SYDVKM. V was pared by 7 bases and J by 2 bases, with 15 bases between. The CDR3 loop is CASTPDSITYEQYF. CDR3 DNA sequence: TGTGCCAGCACTCCGGACAGCATCACCTACGAGCAGTACTTC.

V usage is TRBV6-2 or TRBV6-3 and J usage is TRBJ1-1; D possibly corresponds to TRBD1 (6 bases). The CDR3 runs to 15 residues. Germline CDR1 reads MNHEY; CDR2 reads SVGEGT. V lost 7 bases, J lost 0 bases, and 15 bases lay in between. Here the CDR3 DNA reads TGTGCCAGCATTGCGCCCGACAGGATGAACACTGAAGCTTTCTTT. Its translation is CASIAPDRMNTEAFF.

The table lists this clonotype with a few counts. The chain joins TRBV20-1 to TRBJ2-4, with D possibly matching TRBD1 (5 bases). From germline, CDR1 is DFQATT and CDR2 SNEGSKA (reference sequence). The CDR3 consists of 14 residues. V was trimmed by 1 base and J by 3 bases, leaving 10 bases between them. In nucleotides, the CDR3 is TGCAGTGCTAGAGCACAAAGGGGCAAAAACATTCAGTACTTC. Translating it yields CSARAQRGKNIQYF.

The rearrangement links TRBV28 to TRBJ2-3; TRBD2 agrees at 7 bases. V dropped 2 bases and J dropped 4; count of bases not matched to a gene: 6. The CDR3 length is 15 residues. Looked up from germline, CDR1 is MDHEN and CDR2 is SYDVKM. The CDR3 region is CASSLRLRGADTQYF. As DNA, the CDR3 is TGTGCCAGCAGTTTACGACTCCGGGGGGCAGATACGCAGTATTTT.

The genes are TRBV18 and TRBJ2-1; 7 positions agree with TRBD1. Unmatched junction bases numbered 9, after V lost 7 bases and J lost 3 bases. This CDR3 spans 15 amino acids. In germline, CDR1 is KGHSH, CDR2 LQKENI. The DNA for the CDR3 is TGTGCCAGCTATAGGGGGCCCACGGTCTACAATGAGCAGTTCTTC. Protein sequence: CASYRGPTVYNEQFF.

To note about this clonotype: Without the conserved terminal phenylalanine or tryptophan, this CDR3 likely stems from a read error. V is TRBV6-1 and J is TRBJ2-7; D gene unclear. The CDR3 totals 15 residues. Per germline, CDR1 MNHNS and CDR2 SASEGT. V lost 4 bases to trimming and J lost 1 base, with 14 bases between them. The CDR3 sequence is CASSVRPLGSYEQYL. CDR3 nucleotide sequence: TGTGCCAGCAGTGTGCGGCCCCTCGGGTCCTACGAGCAGTACCTC.

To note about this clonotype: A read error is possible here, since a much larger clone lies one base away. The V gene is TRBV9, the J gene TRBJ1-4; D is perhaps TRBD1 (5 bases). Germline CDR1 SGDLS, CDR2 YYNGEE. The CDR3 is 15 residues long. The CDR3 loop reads CASSVAEGLGEKLVF. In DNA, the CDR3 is TGTGCCAGCAGCGTAGCAGAGGGGCTGGGGGAAAAACTGGTTTTT.

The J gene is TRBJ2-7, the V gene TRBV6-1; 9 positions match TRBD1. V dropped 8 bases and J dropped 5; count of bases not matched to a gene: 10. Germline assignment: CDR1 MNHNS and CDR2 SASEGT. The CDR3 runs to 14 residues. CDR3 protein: CASGTGTGNNEQYF. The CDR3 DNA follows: TGTGCCAGCGGGACCGGGACAGGGAACAACGAGCAGTACTTC.

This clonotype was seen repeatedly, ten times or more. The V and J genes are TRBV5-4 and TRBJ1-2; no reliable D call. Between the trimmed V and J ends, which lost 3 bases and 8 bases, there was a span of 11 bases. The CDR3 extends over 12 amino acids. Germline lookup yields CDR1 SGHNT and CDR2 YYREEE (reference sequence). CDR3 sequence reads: CASSWPGLGYTF. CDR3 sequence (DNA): TGTGCCAGCAGCTGGCCGGGCCTAGGCTACACCTTC.

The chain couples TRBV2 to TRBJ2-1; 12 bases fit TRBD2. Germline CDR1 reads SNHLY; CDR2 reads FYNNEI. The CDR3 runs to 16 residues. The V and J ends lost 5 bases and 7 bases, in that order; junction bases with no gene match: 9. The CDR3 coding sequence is TGTGCCAGCAGTCCGACGAGACTAGCGGGAGTAAATGAGCAGTTCTTC. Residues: CASSPTRLAGVNEQFF.

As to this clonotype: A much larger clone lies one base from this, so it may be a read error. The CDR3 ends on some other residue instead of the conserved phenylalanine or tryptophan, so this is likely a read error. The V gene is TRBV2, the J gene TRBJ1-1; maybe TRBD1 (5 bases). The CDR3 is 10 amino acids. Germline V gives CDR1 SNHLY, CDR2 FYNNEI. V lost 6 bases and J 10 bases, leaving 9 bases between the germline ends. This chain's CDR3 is CASRTVVAFL. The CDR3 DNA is TGTGCCAGCAGGACAGTGGTAGCTTTCCTT.

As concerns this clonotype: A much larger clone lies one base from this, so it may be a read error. The CDR3 nucleotides read TGCAGTGCTAGAGATTTCCTGAGCACTGAAGCTTTCTTT. Translation gives CSARDFLSTEAFF. The chain joins TRBV20-1 to TRBJ1-1, with D unclear. Trimming took off 0 bases at V and 4 bases at J, with 9 bases between the two ends. The CDR3 spans 13 residues. CDR1 is DFQATT, CDR2 SNEGSKA, per germline (reference sequence).

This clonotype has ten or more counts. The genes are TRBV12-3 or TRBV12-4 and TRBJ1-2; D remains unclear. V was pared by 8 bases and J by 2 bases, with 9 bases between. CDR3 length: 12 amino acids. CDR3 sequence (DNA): TGTGCCAGCGGCAAGAAGAACTATGGCTACACCTTC. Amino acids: CASGKKNYGYTF.

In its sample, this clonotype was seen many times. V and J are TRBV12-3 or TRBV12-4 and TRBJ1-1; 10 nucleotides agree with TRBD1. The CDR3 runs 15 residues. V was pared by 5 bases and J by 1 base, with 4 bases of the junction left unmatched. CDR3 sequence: CASSIRDRGNTEAFF. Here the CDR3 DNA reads TGTGCCAGCAGTATCCGGGACAGGGGGAACACTGAAGCTTTCTTT.

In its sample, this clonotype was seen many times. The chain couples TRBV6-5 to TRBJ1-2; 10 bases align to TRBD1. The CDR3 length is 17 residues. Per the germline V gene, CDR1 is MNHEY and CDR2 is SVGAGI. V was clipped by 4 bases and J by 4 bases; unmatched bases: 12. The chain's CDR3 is CASSSLTMTGGSYGYTF. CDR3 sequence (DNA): TGTGCCAGCAGTTCCCTAACGATGACAGGGGGCAGCTATGGCTACACCTTC.

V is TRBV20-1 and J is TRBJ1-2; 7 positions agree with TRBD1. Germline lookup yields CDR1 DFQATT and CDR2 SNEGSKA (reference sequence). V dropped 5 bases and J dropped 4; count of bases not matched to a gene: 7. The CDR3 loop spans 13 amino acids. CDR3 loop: CSAPQGGVYGYTF. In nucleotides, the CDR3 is TGCAGTGCTCCCCAGGGGGGCGTCTATGGCTACACCTTC.

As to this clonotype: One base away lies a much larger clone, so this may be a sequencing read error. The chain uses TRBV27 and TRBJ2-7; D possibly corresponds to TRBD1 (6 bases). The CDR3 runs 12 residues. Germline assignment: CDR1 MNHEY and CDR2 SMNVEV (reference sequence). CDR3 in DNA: TGTGTCAGCAGTCTAATAGGGGGCGAGCAGTACTTC. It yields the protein CVSSLIGGEQYF.

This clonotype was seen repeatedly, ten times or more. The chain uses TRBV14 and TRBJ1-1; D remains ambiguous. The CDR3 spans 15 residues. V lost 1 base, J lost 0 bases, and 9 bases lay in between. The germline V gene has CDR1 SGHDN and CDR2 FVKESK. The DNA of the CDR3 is TGTGCCAGCAGCCAAGTTCTAGACTTGAACACTGAAGCTTTCTTT. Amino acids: CASSQVLDLNTEAFF.

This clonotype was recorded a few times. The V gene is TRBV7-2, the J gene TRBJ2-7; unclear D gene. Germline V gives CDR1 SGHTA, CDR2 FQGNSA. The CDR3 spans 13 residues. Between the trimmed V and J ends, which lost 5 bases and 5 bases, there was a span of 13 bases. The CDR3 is CASSPLPHDEQYF. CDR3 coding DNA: TGTGCCAGCAGCCCCCTCCCTCACGACGAGCAGTACTTC.

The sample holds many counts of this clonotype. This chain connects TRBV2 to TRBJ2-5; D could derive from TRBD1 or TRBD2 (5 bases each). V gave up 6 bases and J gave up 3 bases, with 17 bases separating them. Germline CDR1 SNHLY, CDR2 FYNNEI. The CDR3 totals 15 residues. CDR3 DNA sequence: TGTGCCAGCAGGACCGGGACCCTGAAGAAAGAGACCCAGTACTTC. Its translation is CASRTGTLKKETQYF.

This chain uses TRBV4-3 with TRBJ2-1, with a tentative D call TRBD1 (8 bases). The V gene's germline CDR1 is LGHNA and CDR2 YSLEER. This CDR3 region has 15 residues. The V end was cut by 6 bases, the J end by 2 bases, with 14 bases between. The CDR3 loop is CASRAGQATYNEQFF. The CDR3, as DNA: TGCGCCAGCAGAGCGGGACAGGCCACCTACAATGAGCAGTTCTTC.

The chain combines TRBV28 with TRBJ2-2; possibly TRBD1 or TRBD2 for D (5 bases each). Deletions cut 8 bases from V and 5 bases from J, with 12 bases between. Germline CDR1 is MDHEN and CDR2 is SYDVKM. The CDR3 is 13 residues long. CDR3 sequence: CASRGPGTGELFF. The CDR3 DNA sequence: TGTGCCAGCCGGGGCCCGGGGACCGGGGAGCTGTTTTTT. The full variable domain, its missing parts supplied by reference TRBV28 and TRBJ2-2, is DVKVTQSSRYLVKRTGEKVFLECVQDMDHENMFWYRQDPGLGLRLIYFSYDVKMKEKGDIPEGYSVSREKKERFSLILESASTNQTSMYLCASRGPGTGELFFGEGSRLTVL.

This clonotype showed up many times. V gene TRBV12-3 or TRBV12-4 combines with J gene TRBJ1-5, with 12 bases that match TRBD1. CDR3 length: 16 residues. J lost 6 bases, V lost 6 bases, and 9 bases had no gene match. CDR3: CASSRRDRGLGQPQHF. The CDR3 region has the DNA TGTGCCAGCAGCCGCCGGGACAGGGGGCTTGGTCAGCCCCAGCATTTT.

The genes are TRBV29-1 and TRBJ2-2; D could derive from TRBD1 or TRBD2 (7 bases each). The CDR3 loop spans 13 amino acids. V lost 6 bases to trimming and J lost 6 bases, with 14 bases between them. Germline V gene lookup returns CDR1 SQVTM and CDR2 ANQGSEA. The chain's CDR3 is CSVATGRAGELFF. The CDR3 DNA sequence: TGCAGCGTCGCGACAGGGAGGGCCGGGGAGCTGTTTTTT.

CDR3 bases: TGCGCCAGCAGCCCCGGACAGGATGCTTACCCCCTCCACTTT. Translating it yields CASSPGQDAYPLHF. The chain couples TRBV4-1 to TRBJ1-6; 7 bases match TRBD1. The CDR3 loop spans 14 amino acids. V shed 4 bases and J 13 bases; nucleotides not matched to a gene: 10. Germline loops: CDR1 MGHRA, CDR2 YSYEKL.